The T cell receptor (beta chain) under discussion was sequenced for a study of T cell responses to AZD1222 COVID-19 vaccine (dated by TCRdb to the early 2020s). The study in broad terms: TCR sequencing was performed for about 250 trial participants, of whom approximately 200 were given two doses of AZD1222 and around 25 were given two doses of MenACWY control vaccine. Trial participants were enrolled by age into subgroups of 18-55, 56-69 and 70-plus years, and around 150, 29 and 61 TCR-sequenced participants, respectively, were included in these subgroups. General study outcomes and caveats: The whole spike protein was spanned by vaccine-associated CD4 TCRs, and dominant responses were seen in regions 160-218 and 743-854. Participants were mostly white British and included more females than males, and it was suggested by the authors that clonal diversity may have been underestimated. After two AZD1222 doses, both the breadth and the depth of spike-specific TCRs were significantly higher than at day 0 and than in MenACWY recipients. Conclusions about previously exposed vaccinees were limited because only five to seven AZD1222 recipients were SARS-CoV-2 seropositive at baseline. In the small 56-69-year group, the increase in depth fell short of significance, most likely because of low power. Nearly half of unique spike-specific TCRs reportedly recognized epitopes outside regions mutated in the B.1.351 and B.1.1.7 variants. Because no samples from the day 14 peak response were available, repertoires could be characterized only after the peak T cell response.

As to this clone: Its cognate antigen has yet to be identified. Base qualities are missing; no much larger clone stands one base away.

The CDR3 regions of human TCRbeta chains were analyzed by immunosequencing. Per the authors' processing: TCRs in the repertoires were compared against a reference library of SARS-CoV-2-specific TCRs that had been generated with the MIRA antigen-specificity platform. Breadth meant the fraction of unique TCRs that were SARS-CoV-2-associated, whereas depth meant the fraction of total T cells that were SARS-CoV-2-associated. Using the MIRA data, each spike-specific TCR was mapped to the spike region that the TCR reacts to and placed in a CD4 or CD8 class. Log10-transformed breadth and depth values were compared by one-way ANOVA with Sidak's multiple comparisons tests. Imported from immuneACCESS, the table was reduced by TCRdb to in-frame sequences with V and J called. These copies leave out some clones; in studies compared against another copy, an unresolved V gene accounts for under half, and the cause of the remainder is not known. V, J and clone size are taken as reported in that table, and D and trimming were inferred from the DNA itself. In this sample the table shows 140,000 or so clones, roughly 84% of which occur a single time. The ten largest account for about 5% of the sample.

CDR1 and CDR2, looked up from the germline V gene, are MRHNA and SNTAGT. The CDR3 contains 13 residues, cysteine and phenylalanine counted. Only the CDR3 DNA is retained, 39 bases long and in frame from the first base. V is cut by 3 bases and J by 5 bases, and the space between the germline ends is 10 bases. Sample time point, as interpreted from the label and publication: about 28 days (+/-7) after the second vaccine dose. AZD1222 recipients given second doses at about 4 weeks or at about 12 weeks were pooled, since spike-specific TCR depth and breadth were not found to differ between the two schedules. Samples from vaccinated people were obtained from the UK trials COV001 and COV002, which included a single-blind randomized controlled phase 2/3 trial of AZD1222 (ChAdOx1 nCoV-19) in healthy adults. For TCRbeta chain sequencing, PBMC samples from trial participants were taken at day 0 and at day 28 after the second dose.

This clonotype was obtained from an adult who received the AZD1222 COVID-19 vaccine. The chain employs TRBV6-4 and TRBJ1-1; the D region possibly corresponds to TRBD1 (6 bases align). The sample was peripheral blood, taken 28 days after the second AZD1222 dose. The CDR3 region: CASSEEGGTEAFF. The nucleotide sequence is TGTGCCAGCAGTGAAGAGGGGGGGACTGAAGCTTTCTTT.